The source of this T cell receptor beta chain is a study of early T cells in non-severe SARS-CoV-2 infection. Study-wide context: Bulk RNA from unsorted whole blood was sequenced; chains were unpaired. Findings and caveats of the study: Anti-spike CD8 responses were favored in VDJdb matching, and private and CD4 specificities were missed.

Germline CDR1 MNHEY, CDR2 SVGAGI. The CDR3 spans 14 residues. The ends were cut back, 5 bases at V and 6 bases at J, with 16 bases in the middle. Unique molecular identifiers (one per individual cDNA molecule) were attached. TCRdb itself ran the 5' RACE reads through MiXCR, one entry per CDR3 protein. The repertoire has 30,000 to 40,000 distinct CDR3 sequences, 5% to 6.5% of them found once; the top ten carry under 7%. This clonotype was observed at least ten times. Its specificity is unknown. This clonotype was obtained from an adult who was a healthcare worker with PCR-confirmed SARS-CoV-2 infection or an uninfected control (not recorded which). This chain joins TRBV6-5 and TRBJ1-2; tentative D call: TRBD1 (5 bases). The source material was whole blood, sampled at baseline. The CDR3 here is CASSAMAGTHGYTF. The CDR3, as DNA: TGTGCCAGCAGTGCGATGGCGGGGACCCATGGCTACACCTTC.